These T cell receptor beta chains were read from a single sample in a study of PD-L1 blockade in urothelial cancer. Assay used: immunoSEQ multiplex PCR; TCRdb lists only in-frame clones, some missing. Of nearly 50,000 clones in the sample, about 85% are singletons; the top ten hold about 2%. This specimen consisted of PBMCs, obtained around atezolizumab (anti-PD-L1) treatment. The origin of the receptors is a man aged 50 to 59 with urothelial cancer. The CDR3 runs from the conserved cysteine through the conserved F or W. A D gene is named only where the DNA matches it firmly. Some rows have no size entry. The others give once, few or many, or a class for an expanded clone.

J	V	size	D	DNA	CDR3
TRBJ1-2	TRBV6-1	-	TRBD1	TGTGCCAGCCTCCGGGACAGGGGGCTTGGGTATGGCTACACCTTC	CASLRDRGLGYGYTF
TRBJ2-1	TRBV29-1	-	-	TGCAGCGTTCTAACTAGTTACAATGAGCAGTTCTTC	CSVLTSYNEQFF
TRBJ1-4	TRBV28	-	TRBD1	TGTGCCAGCGGGACAGGGGCGGGGGAAAAACTGTTTTTT	CASGTGAGEKLFF
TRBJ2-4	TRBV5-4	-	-	TGTGCCAGCAGCTTGGGTGGAGGACTAGCCAAAAACATTCAGTACTTC	CASSLGGGLAKNIQYF
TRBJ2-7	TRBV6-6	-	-	TGTGCCAGCCGACAGACAGGGGAGGGTAGCGAGCAGTACTTC	CASRQTGEGSEQYF
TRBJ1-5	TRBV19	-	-	TGTGCCAGTACCCCTCAGTGGAATCAGCCCCAGCATTTT	CASTPQWNQPQHF
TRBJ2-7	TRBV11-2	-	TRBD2	TGTGCCAGCAGCCCCGAGCGGGGAGTCTACGAGCAGTACTTC	CASSPERGVYEQYF
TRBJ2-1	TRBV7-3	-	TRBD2	TGTGCCAGCAGCTTAACCCCGCGTGCTAGCGGGGGGACGGGTAATGAGCAGTTCTTC	CASSLTPRASGGTGNEQFF
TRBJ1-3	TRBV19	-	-	TGTGCCAGTATGTCGCAGGGGAGAGGCACCATATATTTT	CASMSQGRGTIYF
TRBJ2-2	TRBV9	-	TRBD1	TGTGCCAGCAGCCCCCGGACAGGGGAGACTCTAGCCTGGGAGCTGTTTTTT	CASSPRTGETLAWELFF
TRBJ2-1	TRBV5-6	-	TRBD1	TGTGCCAGCAGCTTCACAGGGGTTTCCTACAATGAGCAGTTCTTC	CASSFTGVSYNEQFF
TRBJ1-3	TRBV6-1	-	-	TGTGCCAGCAGTGTCATACAGGGCTCTGGAAACACCATATATTTT	CASSVIQGSGNTIYF
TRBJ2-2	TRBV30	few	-	TGTGCCTGGAAGGCCCAGGGTCCCGGGGAGCTGTTTTTT	CAWKAQGPGELFF
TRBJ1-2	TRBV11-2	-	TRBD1	TGTGCCAGCAGCCGACAGGGTCACTATGGCTACACCTTC	CASSRQGHYGYTF
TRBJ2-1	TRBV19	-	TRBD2	TGTGCCAGTAAGGTGGATACGGGAGGCACCACCAATGAGCAGTTCTTC	CASKVDTGGTTNEQFF
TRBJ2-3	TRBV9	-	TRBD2	TGTGCCAGCAGCGTACTAGCGGTTCGGGATACGCAGTATTTT	CASSVLAVRDTQYF
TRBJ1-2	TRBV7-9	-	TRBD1	TGTGCCAGCAGCGCCCGAACGGGACAGGGATCTTATGGCTACACCTTC	CASSARTGQGSYGYTF
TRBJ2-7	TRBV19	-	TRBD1	TGTGCCAGTAGCTCAGGGGGAAGCGAGCAGTACTTC	CASSSGGSEQYF
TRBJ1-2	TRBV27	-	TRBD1	TGTGCCAGCAGCAAAACCGATTGGGACAGGCAGAACTATGGCTACACCTTC	CASSKTDWDRQNYGYTF
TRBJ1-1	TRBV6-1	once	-	TGTGCCAGCAGTGCGTCCGACAGGAGAACTCACACTGAAGCTTTCTTT	CASSASDRRTHTEAFF
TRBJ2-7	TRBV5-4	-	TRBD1	TGTGCCAGCAGCCCAAACCGACAGGGACGGTACGAGCAGTACTTC	CASSPNRQGRYEQYF
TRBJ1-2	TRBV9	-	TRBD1	TGTGCCAGCAGCGTACGGGACAGGGGTAATGGCTACACCTTC	CASSVRDRGNGYTF
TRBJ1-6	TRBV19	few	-	TGTGCCAGTAGCCAAGGGGGAGTCTATAATTCACCCCTCCACTTT	CASSQGGVYNSPLHF
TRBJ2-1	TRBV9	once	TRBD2	TGTGCCAGCAGCGCCCAGACTAGCGGGGCAAGCTCCTACAATGAGCAGTTCTTC	CASSAQTSGASSYNEQFF
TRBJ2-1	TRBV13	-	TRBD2	TGTGCCAGCAGCTTAAGGGGGACTAGCGGAACCAATGAGCAGTTCTTC	CASSLRGTSGTNEQFF
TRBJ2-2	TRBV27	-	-	TGTGCCAGCAGTTTACCATACACCGGGGAGCTGTTTTTT	CASSLPYTGELFF
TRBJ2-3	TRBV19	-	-	TGTGCCAGTAGTCTTCTAAGCACAGATACGCAGTATTTT	CASSLLSTDTQYF